This entry is about one T cell receptor beta chain. This record comes from a study of identical twins. MiXCR, applied by TCRdb to the 5' RACE reads, yields one record per CDR3 protein. The table shows 1.5 million to 2 million distinct CDR3 sequences, with around a third occurring only once. Sequencing was performed on cord blood. This sequence was found in a newborn girl in good health.

The CDR3 DNA is TGTGCCAGCAACCTAAAGGACAGGGCTAACAATGAGCAGTTCTTC. Translated, it gives CASNLKDRANNEQFF. The gene calls are TRBV7-8 and TRBJ2-1; 8 positions match TRBD1. The CDR3 spans 15 residues. Germline V gene data show CDR1 as SGHVS and CDR2 as FQNEAQ. J was trimmed by 5 bases and V by 7 bases; bases with no gene match: 10.